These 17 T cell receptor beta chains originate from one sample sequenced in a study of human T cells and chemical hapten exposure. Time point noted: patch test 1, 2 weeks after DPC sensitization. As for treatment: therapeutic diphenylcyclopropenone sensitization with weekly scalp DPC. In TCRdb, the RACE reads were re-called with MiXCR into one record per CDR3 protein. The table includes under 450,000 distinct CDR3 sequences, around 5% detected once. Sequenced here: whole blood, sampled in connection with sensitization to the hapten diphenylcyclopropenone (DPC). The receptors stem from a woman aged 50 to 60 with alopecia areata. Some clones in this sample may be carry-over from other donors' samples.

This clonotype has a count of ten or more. CDR3 bases: TGCGCCAGCAGCCAAACAGGGGGGAAAGTGGCTTTCTTT. Its translation is CASSQTGGKVAFF. The chain employs TRBV4-1 and TRBJ1-1, with 8 nucleotides matching TRBD1. CDR3 length equals 13 residues. CDR1 is MGHRA, CDR2 YSYEKL, per germline. V trimming: 2 bases; J trimming: 11 bases; junction bases outside the gene matches: 7.

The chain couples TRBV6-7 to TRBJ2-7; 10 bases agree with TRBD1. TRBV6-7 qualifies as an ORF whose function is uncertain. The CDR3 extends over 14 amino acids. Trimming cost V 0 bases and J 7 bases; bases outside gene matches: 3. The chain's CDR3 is CASSYSPGQGEQYF. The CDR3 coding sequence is TGTGCCAGCAGTTACTCGCCGGGACAGGGGGAGCAGTACTTC.

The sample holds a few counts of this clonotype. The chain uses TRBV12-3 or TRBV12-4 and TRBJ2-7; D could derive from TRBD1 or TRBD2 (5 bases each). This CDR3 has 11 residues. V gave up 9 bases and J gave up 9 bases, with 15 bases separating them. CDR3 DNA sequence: TGTGCCAGTGGTACAGGCCGGGGGCAGTACTTC. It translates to CASGTGRGQYF.

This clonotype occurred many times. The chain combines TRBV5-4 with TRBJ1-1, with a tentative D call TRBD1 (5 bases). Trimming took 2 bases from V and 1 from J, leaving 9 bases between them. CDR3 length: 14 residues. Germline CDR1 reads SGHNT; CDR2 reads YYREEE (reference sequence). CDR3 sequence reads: CASSFTGWNTEAFF. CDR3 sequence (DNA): TGTGCCAGCAGCTTTACAGGTTGGAACACTGAAGCTTTCTTT.

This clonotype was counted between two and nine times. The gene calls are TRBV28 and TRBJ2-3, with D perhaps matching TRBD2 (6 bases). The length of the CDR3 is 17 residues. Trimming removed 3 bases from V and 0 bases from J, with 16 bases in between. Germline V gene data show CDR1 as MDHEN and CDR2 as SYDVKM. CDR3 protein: CASSLGGAAKSTDTQYF. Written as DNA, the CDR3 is TGTGCCAGCAGTTTGGGGGGTGCAGCCAAAAGCACAGATACGCAGTATTTT.

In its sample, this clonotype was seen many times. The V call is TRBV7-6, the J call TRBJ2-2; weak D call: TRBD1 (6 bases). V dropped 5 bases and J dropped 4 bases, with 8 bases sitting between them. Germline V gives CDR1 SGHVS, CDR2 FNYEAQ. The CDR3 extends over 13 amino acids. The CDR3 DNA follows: TGTGCCAGCAGCCACAGGGTCACCGGGGAGCTGTTTTTT. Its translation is CASSHRVTGELFF. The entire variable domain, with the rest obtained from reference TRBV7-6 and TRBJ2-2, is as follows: GAGVSQSPRYKVTKRGQDVALRCDPISGHVSLYWYRQALGQGPEFLTYFNYEAQQDKSGLPNDRFSAERPEGSISTLTIQRTEQRDSAMYRCASSHRVTGELFFGEGSRLTVL.

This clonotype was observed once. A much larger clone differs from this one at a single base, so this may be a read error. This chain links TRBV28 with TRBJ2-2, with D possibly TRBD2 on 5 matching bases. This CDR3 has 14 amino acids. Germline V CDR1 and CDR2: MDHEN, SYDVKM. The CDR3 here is CASSANTQTGELIF. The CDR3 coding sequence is TGTGCCAGCAGTGCAAACACACAGACCGGGGAGCTGATTTTT.

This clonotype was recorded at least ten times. The CDR3 coding sequence is TGTGCCAGCAGCTTACAGGGTGACCGTGGTTATGGCTACACCTTC. Translated: CASSLQGDRGYGYTF. The chain uses TRBV7-2 and TRBJ1-2; D might be TRBD1 (5 bases). The germline CDR1 and CDR2 sequences are SGHTA and FQGNSA. The CDR3 is 15 residues long. The V end lost 2 bases, the J end lost 5 bases, and 15 bases lay between the germline ends.

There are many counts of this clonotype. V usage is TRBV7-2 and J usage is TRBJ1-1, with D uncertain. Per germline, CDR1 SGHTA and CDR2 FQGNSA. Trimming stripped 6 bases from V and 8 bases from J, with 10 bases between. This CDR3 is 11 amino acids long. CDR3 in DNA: TGTGCCAGCAGTCCCTCCGGGGAAGCTTTCTTT. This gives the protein CASSPSGEAFF.

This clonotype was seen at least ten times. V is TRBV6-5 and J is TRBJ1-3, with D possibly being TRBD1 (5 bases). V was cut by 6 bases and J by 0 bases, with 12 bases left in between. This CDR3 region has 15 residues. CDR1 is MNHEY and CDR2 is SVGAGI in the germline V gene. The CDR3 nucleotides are TGTGCCAGCAGGCAGGGTGAAATCTCTGGAAACACCATATATTTT. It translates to CASRQGEISGNTIYF.

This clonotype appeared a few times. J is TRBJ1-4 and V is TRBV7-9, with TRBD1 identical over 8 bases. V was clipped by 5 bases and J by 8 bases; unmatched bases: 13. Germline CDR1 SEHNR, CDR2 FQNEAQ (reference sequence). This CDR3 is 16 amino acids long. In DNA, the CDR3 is TGTGCCAGCAGCGGGCGTTCGGACAGGGTGAGAGAAAAACTGTTTTTT. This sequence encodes CASSGRSDRVREKLFF.

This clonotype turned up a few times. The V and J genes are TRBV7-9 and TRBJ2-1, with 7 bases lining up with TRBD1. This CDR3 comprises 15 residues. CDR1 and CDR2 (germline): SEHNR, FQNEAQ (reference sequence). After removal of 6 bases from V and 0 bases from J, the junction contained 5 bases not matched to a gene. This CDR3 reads CASRMDRSSYNEQFF. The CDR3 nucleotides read TGTGCCAGCAGAATGGACAGGAGCTCCTACAATGAGCAGTTCTTC. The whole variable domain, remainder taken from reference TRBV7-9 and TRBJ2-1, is DTGVSQNPRHKITKRGQNVTFRCDPISEHNRLYWYRQTLGQGPEFLTYFQNEAQLEKSRLLSDRFSAERPKGSFSTLEIQRTEQGDSAMYLCASRMDRSSYNEQFFGPGTRLTVL.

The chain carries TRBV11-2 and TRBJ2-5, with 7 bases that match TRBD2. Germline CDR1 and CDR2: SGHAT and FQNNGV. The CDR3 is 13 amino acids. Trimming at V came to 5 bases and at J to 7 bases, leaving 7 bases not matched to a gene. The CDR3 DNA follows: TGTGCCAGCAGCGGGACTACCGGAGGGACCCAGTACTTC. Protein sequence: CASSGTTGGTQYF.

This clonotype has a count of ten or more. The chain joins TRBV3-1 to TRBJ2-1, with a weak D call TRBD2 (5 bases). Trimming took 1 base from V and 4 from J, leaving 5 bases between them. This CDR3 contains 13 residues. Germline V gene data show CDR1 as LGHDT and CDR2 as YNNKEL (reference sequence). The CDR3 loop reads CASSQGTYNEQFF. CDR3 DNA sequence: TGTGCCAGCAGCCAAGGGACTTACAATGAGCAGTTCTTC.

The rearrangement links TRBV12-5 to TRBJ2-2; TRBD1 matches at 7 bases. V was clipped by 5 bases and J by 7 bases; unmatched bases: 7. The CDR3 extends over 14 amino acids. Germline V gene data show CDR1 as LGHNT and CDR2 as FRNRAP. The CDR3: CASGPWDSLGELFF. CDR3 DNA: TGTGCTAGTGGTCCATGGGACAGCCTCGGGGAGCTGTTTTTT.

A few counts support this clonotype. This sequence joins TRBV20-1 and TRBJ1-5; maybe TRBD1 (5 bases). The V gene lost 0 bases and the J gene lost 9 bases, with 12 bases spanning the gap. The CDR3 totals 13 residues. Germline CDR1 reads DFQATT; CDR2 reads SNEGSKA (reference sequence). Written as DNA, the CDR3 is TGCAGTGCTAGAGATCTGGGACCCCGGCCCCAGCATTTT. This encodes CSARDLGPRPQHF.

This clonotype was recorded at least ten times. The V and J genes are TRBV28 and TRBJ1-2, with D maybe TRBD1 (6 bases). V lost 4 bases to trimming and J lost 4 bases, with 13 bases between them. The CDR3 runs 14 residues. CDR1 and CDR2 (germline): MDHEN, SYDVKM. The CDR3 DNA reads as TGTGCCAGCAGTTCCGGCGACAGGTCCTATGGCTACACCTTC. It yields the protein CASSSGDRSYGYTF.